The 9 T cell receptor beta chains presented below share a single source sample, sequenced in a study of blood T cell repertoires in COVID-19. This table comes from immunoSEQ multiplex PCR, and its TCRdb copy is limited to in-frame clones, with some not included. Counted here are more than 90,000 clones, around 84% occurring once; the ten biggest clones make up 1.5% to 2%. Sequences were obtained from peripheral blood. These receptors came from a woman between 65 and 79 years old with active or convalescent COVID-19.

The J gene is TRBJ2-1, the V gene TRBV2; 9 bases are shared with TRBD2. V gave up 8 bases and J gave up 6 bases; unmatched junction bases: 8. The CDR3 has 14 amino acids. Germline CDR1 and CDR2: SNHLY and FYNNEI. CDR3 sequence reads: CASGRTSEVNEQFF. The CDR3 DNA sequence: TGTGCCAGCGGGAGGACTAGCGAAGTCAATGAGCAGTTCTTC.

This chain links TRBV7-2 with TRBJ2-1; 13 nucleotides agree with TRBD2. CDR3 length equals 15 residues. The germline V gene encodes CDR1 SGHTA and CDR2 FQGNSA. The trim removed 5 bases at V and 9 bases at J, leaving 7 bases unmatched. Here the CDR3 DNA reads TGTGCCAGCAGCGCGGGACTAGCGGGAAATAGTGAGCAGTTCTTC. Protein sequence: CASSAGLAGNSEQFF.

This clone was counted between two and nine times. This chain connects TRBV4-3 to TRBJ2-1, with TRBD1 identical over 11 bases. Germline CDR1 reads LGHNA; CDR2 reads YSLEER. The CDR3 is 16 residues long. After removal of 3 bases from V and 8 bases from J, the junction contained 9 bases not matched to a gene. The CDR3 DNA follows: TGCGCCAGCAGCCATCAAACCGGGACAGGGGGGGATGAGCAGTTCTTC. Translating gives CASSHQTGTGGDEQFF.

This chain links TRBV10-2 with TRBJ1-5, with 8 positions matching TRBD1. Germline V lookup: CDR1 WSHSY, CDR2 SAAADI. The V gene end was trimmed by 3 bases and the J gene end by 0 bases; junction bases not matched to a gene: 7. The CDR3 is 17 amino acids. The CDR3: CASSDPDRGYSNQPQHF. The CDR3 DNA is TGCGCCAGCAGTGACCCCGACAGGGGTTATAGCAATCAGCCCCAGCATTTT.

The table lists this clone with a few counts. The chain uses TRBV5-1 and TRBJ2-5; 7 nucleotides agree with TRBD2. This CDR3 is built from 15 residues. V shed 2 bases and J 4 bases; nucleotides not matched to a gene: 8. Germline CDR1 reads SGHRS; CDR2 reads YFSETQ. As DNA, the CDR3 is TGCGCCAGCAGCTTAAGCGGGGACCACTCAGAGACCCAGTACTTC. Protein sequence: CASSLSGDHSETQYF.

The chain combines TRBV27 with TRBJ2-3, with 9 bases aligning to TRBD2. The V and J ends lost 6 bases and 1 base, in that order; junction bases with no gene match: 8. The germline CDR1 and CDR2 sequences are MNHEY and SMNVEV (reference sequence). CDR3 length: 16 residues. The CDR3 DNA is TGTGCCAGCAGAGGTGTTGGCGGGAGGGGCACAGATACGCAGTATTTT. This sequence encodes CASRGVGGRGTDTQYF.

The chain recombines TRBV19 with TRBJ1-3; D possibly corresponds to TRBD1 (6 bases). The germline V and J ends were trimmed by 11 bases and 6 bases, with 17 bases remaining between them. CDR3 length: 13 amino acids. Per germline, CDR1 LNHDA and CDR2 SQIVND (reference sequence). This chain's CDR3 is CASKTRGLNTIYF. The CDR3 region has the DNA TGTGCCTCTAAGACCAGGGGTTTAAACACCATATATTTT. The whole variable domain, filled in from reference TRBV19 and TRBJ1-3, reads DGGITQSPKYLFRKEGQNVTLSCEQNLNHDAMYWYRQDPGQGLRLIYYSQIVNDFQKGDIAEGYSVSREKKESFPLTVTSAQKNPTAFYLCASKTRGLNTIYFGEGSWLTVV.

This chain uses TRBV5-4 with TRBJ1-1; D not resolved. The CDR3 spans 13 residues. The germline V gene encodes CDR1 SGHNT and CDR2 YYREEE (reference sequence). Deletions cut 1 base from V and 4 bases from J, with 8 bases between. As DNA, the CDR3 is TGTGCCAGCAGCTTGAAAGACACCACTGAAGCTTTCTTT. Translated: CASSLKDTTEAFF.

This sequence joins TRBV27 and TRBJ2-7; 15 nucleotides align to TRBD2. The CDR3 has 16 amino acids. The V and J ends lost 5 bases and 4 bases, in that order; junction bases with no gene match: 6. Germline CDR1 and CDR2: MNHEY and SMNVEV (reference sequence). The CDR3 DNA follows: TGTGCCAGCAGTCCTACCGGGACTAGCGGGAGGTACGAGCAGTACTTC. It codes for CASSPTGTSGRYEQYF.